A single sample gave rise to the 8 T cell receptor beta chains below, sequenced in a study of regulatory T cells in long-lasting Graves disease. Noted time point: newly diagnosed GD, antithyroid drugs for less than 3 months. PBMC RNA was the source of the TCR library. Both iRepertoire HTBI primers and Arm-PCR of CDR3 regions were used to build the TCR beta libraries. A single record per CDR3 protein comes from TCRdb applying MiXCR to the multiplex PCR reads. The data hold some 500,000 distinct CDR3 sequences, with roughly 16% observed a single time. These data were also filed under a second study, of T cells in Graves' hyperthyroidism and ophthalmopathy.

Sequenced material: peripheral blood mononuclear cells (PBMCs), taken at new diagnosis, from a patient treated with antithyroid drugs. These receptors were taken from a woman in her forties or fifties with Graves disease.

This clonotype was counted a single time. The genes are TRBV7-2 and TRBJ1-2, with D possibly TRBD1 on 6 matching bases. The V gene lost 3 bases and the J gene lost 8 bases, with 13 bases spanning the gap. Per the germline V gene, CDR1 is SGHTA and CDR2 is FQGNSA. The CDR3 spans 13 residues. Written as DNA, the CDR3 is TGTGCCAGCAGCTTTCCAGGGGCTGTAGGCTACACCTTC. Protein product: CASSFPGAVGYTF. The full variable domain, in which reference TRBV7-2 and TRBJ1-2 provide the parts outside the CDR3, is GAGVSQSPSNKVTEKGKDVELRCDPISGHTALYWYRQSLGQGLEFLIYFQGNSAPDKSGLPSDRFSAERTGGSVSTLTIQRTQQEDSAVYLCASSFPGAVGYTFGSGTRLTVV.

The chain is built from TRBV20-1 and TRBJ1-2; D gene uncertain. V was trimmed by 5 bases and J by 0 bases, leaving 16 bases between them. The germline gives CDR1 DFQATT, CDR2 SNEGSKA (reference sequence). The CDR3 extends over 15 amino acids. The CDR3 DNA reads TGCAGTGCTTTCTCTAGAGGGCATTCTAACTATGGCTACACCTTC. Residues: CSAFSRGHSNYGYTF.

The sample holds many counts of this clonotype. V is TRBV7-9 and J is TRBJ1-4; 8 bases are shared with TRBD1. The CDR3 consists of 16 residues. V shed 5 bases and J 2 bases; nucleotides not matched to a gene: 7. Germline V gives CDR1 SEHNR, CDR2 FQNEAQ (reference sequence). CDR3 bases: TGTGCCAGCAGCGAGGGACAGGTGTCGACTAATGAAAAACTGTTTTTT. This translates into CASSEGQVSTNEKLFF.

This clonotype appeared many times. The chain couples TRBV12-5 to TRBJ2-3; no clear D gene. V shed 4 bases and J shed 6 bases, with 5 bases lying between them. The germline V gene encodes CDR1 LGHNT and CDR2 FRNRAP. The length of the CDR3 is 11 residues. This chain's CDR3 is CASGWVDTQYF. CDR3 DNA: TGTGCTAGTGGTTGGGTTGATACGCAGTATTTT.

This clonotype was seen at least ten times. The chain combines TRBV28 with TRBJ2-7, with a tentative D call TRBD1 (6 bases). V dropped 5 bases and J dropped 1 base, with 12 bases sitting between them. CDR1 and CDR2 from the germline V gene are MDHEN and SYDVKM. CDR3 length: 14 residues. This CDR3 is CASSTPGQSYEQYF. CDR3 coding DNA: TGTGCCAGCAGTACTCCCGGACAGTCCTACGAGCAGTACTTC.

This clonotype was observed at least ten times. The V and J genes are TRBV2 and TRBJ2-1, with 7 bases aligning to TRBD2. The CDR3 consists of 13 residues. Germline lookup yields CDR1 SNHLY and CDR2 FYNNEI. With 0 bases clipped from V and 8 bases from J, the junction kept 1 base outside the gene matches. The CDR3 sequence is CASSEARGDEQFF. Here the CDR3 DNA reads TGTGCCAGCAGTGAAGCCCGGGGGGATGAGCAGTTCTTC.

The table lists this clonotype with many counts. This sequence joins TRBV5-1 and TRBJ1-1; TRBD1 might be the D (6 bases). The CDR3 is 15 residues long. Germline assignment: CDR1 SGHRS and CDR2 YFSETQ. Trimming stripped 5 bases from V and 1 base from J, with 15 bases between. This CDR3 reads CASRAGQHGNTEAFF. CDR3 bases: TGCGCCAGCAGGGCCGGACAGCACGGGAACACTGAAGCTTTCTTT.

This clonotype appeared a few times. The V call is TRBV24-1, the J call TRBJ1-2, with 9 bases lining up with TRBD1. The trim removed 7 bases at V and 8 bases at J, leaving 10 bases unmatched. Germline CDR1 is KGHDR and CDR2 is SFDVKD. CDR3 length equals 14 residues. The CDR3 nucleotides are TGTGCCACCAGCTCGGGGACAGGGCTGGTGGGCTACACCTTC. It yields the protein CATSSGTGLVGYTF.